A selection of T cell receptor beta chains follows, all from one sample in a study of radiation and T cells in renal cell carcinoma. Here immunoSEQ multiplex PCR was the method, and the copy in TCRdb shows in-frame clones only, minus some. The sample yields around 60,000 clones, around three quarters seen once. The sample in question was blood, obtained from a patient whose treatment included radiotherapy and nephrectomy. The receptors shown here come from a man in his sixties with renal cell carcinoma. Each CDR3 is given with its conserved first and last residue. Fields, in order: J gene, V gene, D gene, CDR3 protein. A D gene is named only where the DNA matches it firmly.

TRBJ2-5 TRBV4-1 - CASSRGGVETQYF
TRBJ2-7 TRBV18 - CASSPSRGGYEQYF
TRBJ2-5 TRBV11-2 - CASGTLKTQYF
TRBJ1-4 TRBV6-1 - CASSERRGRGDEKLFF
TRBJ2-2 TRBV7-3 TRBD1 CASSPQGATGELFF
TRBJ2-7 TRBV6-5 - CASSLSMDSSYEQYF
TRBJ2-3 TRBV5-1 TRBD1 CASSFSDREIDTQYF
TRBJ2-4 TRBV11-1 - CASSTGSDAKNIQYF
TRBJ1-1 TRBV11-3 TRBD1 CASSSGTGDEKAFF
TRBJ1-1 TRBV19 TRBD1 CATALVQGASTEAFF
TRBJ1-5 TRBV10-3 - CAISEEGRGILQPQHF
TRBJ2-2 TRBV9 - CASSVLPGRNTGELFF
TRBJ1-1 TRBV19 - CASTLGDMNTEAFF
TRBJ2-7 TRBV4-3 - CASSQDAGLYEQYF
TRBJ1-2 TRBV5-6 TRBD1 CASSLDLQGAFGYTF
TRBJ1-5 TRBV12-5 - CLAMRPQHF
TRBJ1-2 TRBV7-9 - CASSLEGLYGYTF